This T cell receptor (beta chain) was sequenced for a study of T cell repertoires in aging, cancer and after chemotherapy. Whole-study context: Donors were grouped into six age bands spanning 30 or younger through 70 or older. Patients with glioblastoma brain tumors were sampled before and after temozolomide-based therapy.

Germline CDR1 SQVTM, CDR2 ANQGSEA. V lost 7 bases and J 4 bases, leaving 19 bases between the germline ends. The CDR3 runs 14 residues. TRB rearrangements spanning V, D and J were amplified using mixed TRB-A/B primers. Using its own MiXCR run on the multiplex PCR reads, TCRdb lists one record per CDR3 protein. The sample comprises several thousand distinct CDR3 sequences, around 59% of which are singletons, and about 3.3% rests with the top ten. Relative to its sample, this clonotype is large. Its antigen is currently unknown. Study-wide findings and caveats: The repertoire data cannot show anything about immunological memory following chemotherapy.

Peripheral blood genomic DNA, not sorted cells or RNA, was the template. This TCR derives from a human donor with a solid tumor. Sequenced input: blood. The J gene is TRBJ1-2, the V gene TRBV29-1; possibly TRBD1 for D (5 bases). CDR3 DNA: TGCAGCGCCGAGGGAACCGGGGCCTTCTATGGCTACACCTTC. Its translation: CSAEGTGAFYGYTF.